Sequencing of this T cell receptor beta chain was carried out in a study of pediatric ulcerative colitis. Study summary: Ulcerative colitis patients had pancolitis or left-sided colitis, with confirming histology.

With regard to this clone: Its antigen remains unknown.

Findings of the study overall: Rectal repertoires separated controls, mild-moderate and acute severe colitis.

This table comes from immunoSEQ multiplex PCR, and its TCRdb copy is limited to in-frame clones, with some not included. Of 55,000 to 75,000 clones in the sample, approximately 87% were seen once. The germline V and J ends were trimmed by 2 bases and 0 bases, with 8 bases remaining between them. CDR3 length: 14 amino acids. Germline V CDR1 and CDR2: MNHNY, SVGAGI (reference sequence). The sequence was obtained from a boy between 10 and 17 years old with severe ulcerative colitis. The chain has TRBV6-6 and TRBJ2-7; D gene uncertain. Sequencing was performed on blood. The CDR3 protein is CASSYGFSSYEQYF. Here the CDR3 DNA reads TGTGCCAGCAGTTACGGGTTCAGCTCCTACGAGCAGTACTTC.